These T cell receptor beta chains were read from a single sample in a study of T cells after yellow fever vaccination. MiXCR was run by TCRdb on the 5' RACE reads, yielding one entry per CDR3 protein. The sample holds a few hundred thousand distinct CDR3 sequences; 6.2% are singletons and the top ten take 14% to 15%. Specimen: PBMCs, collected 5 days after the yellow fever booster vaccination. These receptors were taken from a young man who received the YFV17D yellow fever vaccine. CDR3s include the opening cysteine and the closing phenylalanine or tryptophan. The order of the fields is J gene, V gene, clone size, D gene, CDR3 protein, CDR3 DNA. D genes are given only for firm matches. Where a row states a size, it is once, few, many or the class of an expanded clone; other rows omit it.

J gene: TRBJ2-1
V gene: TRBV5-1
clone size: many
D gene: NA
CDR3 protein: CASSLGGALSYNEQFF
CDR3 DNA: TGCGCCAGCAGCTTGGGCGGGGCGCTCTCCTACAATGAGCAGTTCTTC

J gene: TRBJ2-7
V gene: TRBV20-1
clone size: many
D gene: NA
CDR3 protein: CSAVDGFGEQYF
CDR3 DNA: TGCAGTGCGGTGGACGGCTTTGGGGAGCAGTACTTC

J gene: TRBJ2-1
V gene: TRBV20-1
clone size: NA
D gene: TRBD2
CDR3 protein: CSARARLAGTREQFF
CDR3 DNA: TGCAGTGCTAGGGCCCGACTAGCGGGGACGCGGGAGCAGTTCTTC

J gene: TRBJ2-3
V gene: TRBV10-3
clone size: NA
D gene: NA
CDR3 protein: CATEGNTDTQYF
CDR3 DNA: TGTGCCACGGAGGGGAACACAGATACGCAGTATTTT

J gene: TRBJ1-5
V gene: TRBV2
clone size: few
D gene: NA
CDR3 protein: CASSEEAGRQPQHF
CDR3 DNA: TGTGCCAGCAGTGAAGAGGCAGGGCGTCAGCCCCAGCATTTT

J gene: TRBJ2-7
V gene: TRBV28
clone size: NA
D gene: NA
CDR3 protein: CASSRNTEQYF
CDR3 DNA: TGTGCCAGCAGTAGGAACACCGAGCAGTACTTC

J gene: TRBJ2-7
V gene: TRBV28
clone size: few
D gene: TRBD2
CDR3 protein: CASTGTSGRAAREQYF
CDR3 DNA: TGTGCCAGCACAGGTACTAGCGGGAGGGCCGCTCGGGAGCAGTACTTC

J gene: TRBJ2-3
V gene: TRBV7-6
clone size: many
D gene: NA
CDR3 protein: CASSFSPATSTDTQYF
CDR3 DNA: TGTGCCAGCAGTTTTAGCCCAGCGACTAGCACAGATACGCAGTATTTT

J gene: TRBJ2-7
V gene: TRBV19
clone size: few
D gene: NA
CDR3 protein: CASSQRLEYEQYF
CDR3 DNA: TGTGCCAGTAGCCAACGACTCGAATACGAGCAGTACTTC

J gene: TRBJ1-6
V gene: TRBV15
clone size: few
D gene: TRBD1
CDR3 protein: CATSRTPGQGNSPLHF
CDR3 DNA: TGTGCCACCAGCAGAACTCCGGGACAGGGTAATTCACCCCTCCACTTT

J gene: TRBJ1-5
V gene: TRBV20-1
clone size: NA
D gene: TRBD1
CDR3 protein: CSASADRVGQPQHF
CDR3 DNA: TGCAGTGCTAGTGCGGACAGGGTAGGTCAGCCCCAGCATTTT

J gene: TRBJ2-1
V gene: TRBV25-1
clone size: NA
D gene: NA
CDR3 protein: CASSPPGLGHEQFF
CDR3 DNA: TGTGCCAGCAGTCCTCCGGGTCTGGGGCATGAGCAGTTCTTC

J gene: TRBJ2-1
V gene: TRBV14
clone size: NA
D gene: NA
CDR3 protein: CASSQSANIYNEQFF
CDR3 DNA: TGTGCCAGCAGCCAATCGGCCAATATCTACAATGAGCAGTTCTTC

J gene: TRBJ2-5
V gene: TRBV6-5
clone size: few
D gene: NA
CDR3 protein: CASSYSAVYQETQYF
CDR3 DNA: TGTGCCAGCAGTTACTCGGCGGTGTACCAAGAGACCCAGTACTTC

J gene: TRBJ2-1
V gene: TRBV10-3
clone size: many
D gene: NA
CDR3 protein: CAISEFENEQFF
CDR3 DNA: TGTGCCATCAGTGAGTTCGAGAATGAGCAGTTCTTC

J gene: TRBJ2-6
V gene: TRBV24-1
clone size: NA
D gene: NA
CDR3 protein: CATSDGWGLEGANVLTF
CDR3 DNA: TGTGCCACCAGTGACGGGTGGGGTTTGGAGGGGGCCAACGTCCTGACTTTC

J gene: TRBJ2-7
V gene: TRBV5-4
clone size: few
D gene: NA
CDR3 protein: CASSSGEQIYEQYF
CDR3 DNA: TGTGCCAGCAGCTCAGGGGAGCAGATCTACGAGCAGTACTTC

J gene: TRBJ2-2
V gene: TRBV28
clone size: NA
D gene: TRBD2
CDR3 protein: CASSWGGVTGELFF
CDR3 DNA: TGTGCCAGCAGTTGGGGGGGAGTCACCGGGGAGCTGTTTTTT

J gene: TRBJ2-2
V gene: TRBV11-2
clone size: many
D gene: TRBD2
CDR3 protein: CASSRLAGRQSTGELFF
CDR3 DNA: TGTGCCAGCAGCCGACTAGCGGGAAGGCAGAGCACCGGGGAGCTGTTTTTT

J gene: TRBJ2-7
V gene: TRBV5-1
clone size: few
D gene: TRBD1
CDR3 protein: CASSLTGTGVREQYF
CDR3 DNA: TGCGCCAGCAGCTTGACCGGGACAGGGGTTCGCGAGCAGTACTTC

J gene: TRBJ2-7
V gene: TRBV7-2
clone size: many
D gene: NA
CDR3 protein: CASSVGTEQYF
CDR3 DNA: TGTGCCAGCAGCGTCGGGACAGAGCAGTACTTC

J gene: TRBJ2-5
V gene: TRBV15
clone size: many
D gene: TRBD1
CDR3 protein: CATSRDAETGETQYF
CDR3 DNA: TGTGCCACCAGCAGAGATGCGGAGACAGGGGAGACCCAGTACTTC